This entry concerns a single T cell receptor beta chain. Its target is unknown. Time point denoted: baseline pretreatment blood. Sample treatment: 15 Gy SBRT to primary tumor, nephrectomy 4 weeks later. Radiation-treated patients gave blood at baseline, week 2 and week 4. Clear cell pathology was present in this patient's renal cell carcinoma. This entry is derived from a study of radiation and T cells in renal cell carcinoma. Study-wide points: Without pretreatment biopsies, baseline tumor clonotype presence was undetermined. In blood, top tumor clones expanded by 2 weeks, shrinking by 4.

There are 15 residues in the CDR3. Germline V CDR1 and CDR2: SGHNT, YENEEA. The V end lost 5 bases, the J end lost 1 base, and 11 bases lay between the germline ends. Method: immunoSEQ multiplex PCR; TCRdb's copy keeps in-frame clones and lacks some. This sample carries 70,000 to 95,000 clones, about 79% of them seen once, and the ten largest clones take approximately 6.4%. The chain links TRBV11-3 to TRBJ2-2; perhaps TRBD1 as D (5 bases). This material consisted of blood, taken from a patient whose treatment included radiotherapy and nephrectomy. This sequence originates from a man aged 55 to 69 with renal cell carcinoma. CDR3 in DNA: TGTGCCAGCAGCCTCCTAGGGGAGAACACCGGGGAGCTGTTTTTT. As protein: CASSLLGENTGELFF.